This T cell receptor beta chain was documented in a study of a mutant IDH1 vaccine in newly diagnosed glioma. Study information: In some groups vaccination began 4-6 weeks post-radiotherapy; others received it with temozolomide. Patients had received radiotherapy, temozolomide, or both previously, most receiving both.

About this clone: Its antigen is currently unknown.

This sample's time point: week 5, during vaccination. Each vaccine dose was 300 ug of mutant IDH1 20-mer peptide, with topical imiquimod. This CDR3 is 14 amino acids long. V gave up 6 bases and J gave up 6 bases; unmatched junction bases: 7. Germline V gene data show CDR1 as ENHRY and CDR2 as SYGVKD. Libraries were prepared by immunoSEQ multiplex PCR; TCRdb keeps only in-frame clonotypes and omits some of them. The data hold under 70,000 clones, with under 90% observed a single time. The genes are TRBV10-3 and TRBJ2-2; TRBD2 matches 7 bases. The sequenced sample was PBMCs, obtained from a glioma patient whose treatment included an IDH1 peptide vaccine. The clonotype comes from a woman aged 45 to 65 with glioma. CDR3 nucleotide sequence: TGTGCCATCAGAGGAGCGGGGAGGGCCGGGGAGCTGTTTTTT. It specifies CAIRGAGRAGELFF.